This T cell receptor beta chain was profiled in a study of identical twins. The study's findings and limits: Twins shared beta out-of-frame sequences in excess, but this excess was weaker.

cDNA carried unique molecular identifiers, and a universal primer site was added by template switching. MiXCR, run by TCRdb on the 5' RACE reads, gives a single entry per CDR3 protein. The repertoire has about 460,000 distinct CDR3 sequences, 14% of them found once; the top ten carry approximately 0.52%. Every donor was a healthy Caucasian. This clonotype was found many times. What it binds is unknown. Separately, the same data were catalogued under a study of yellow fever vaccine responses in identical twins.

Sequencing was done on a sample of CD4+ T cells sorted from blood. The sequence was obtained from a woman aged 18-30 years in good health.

The CDR3 protein is CASGQGPYNEQFF. DNA of the CDR3: TGTGCCAGCGGACAGGGACCCTACAATGAGCAGTTCTTC. The chain is built from TRBV27 and TRBJ2-1, with TRBD1 identical over 8 bases. CDR3 length equals 13 residues. Trimming removed 8 bases from V and 2 bases from J; junction bases left unmatched: 2. Germline V gives CDR1 MNHEY, CDR2 SMNVEV (reference sequence).